What follows is one T cell receptor (beta chain) and its context. No antigen is known for it. At one end, the junction sequence differs from germline, possibly due to a read error. Collaborating institutions collected whole blood in K2EDTA tubes following their own protocols. For TCRbeta analysis, collaborators shipped samples in one of three forms: frozen whole blood, isolated PBMCs, or DNA extracted from either of those sample types. This entry comes from a study of blood T cell repertoires in COVID-19 (dated by TCRdb to 2018 to 2021). In the study overall: The collaborator samples originated in the United States, Italy and Spain and spanned the acute and convalescent phases of COVID-19. The material from the prospective study consisted of cDNA or gDNA derived from T cells, B-cell-depleted T cells, or PBMCs. The dataset comprised deeply sampled blood TCRbeta repertoires from subjects exposed to, actively infected with, or recovered from COVID-19. The repertoires were released in a freely available public database meant as a resource for research on the immune response to SARS-CoV-2. The samples were drawn from two sources: the first 160 participants of the ongoing ImmuneRACE study, and 1,254 subjects contributed by 6 global collaborators. The sample metadata nearly always contained a de-identified subject ID, COVID-19 status, age in years and sex. Where HLA class I and class II types were available, the types were taken from metadata supplied by the sample provider, not from assay-based typing.

TCRbeta CDR3 regions were amplified from genomic DNA by means of the immunoSEQ Assay, a bias-controlled multiplex PCR. The paper's data handling went like this. The number of nucleated cells in each sample was estimated by amplification of reference gene primers within the assay. To quantify the absolute abundance of each unique TCRbeta CDR3 rearrangement, sequence reads were collapsed and filtered. For each sample, productive Simpson clonality was calculated by taking the square root of Simpson's diversity index across productive rearrangements. TCRdb retrieved this table from immuneACCESS and kept in-frame rearrangements only. Not all clones are present; in checked studies, unresolved V genes account for under half, and no reason is known for the remainder. D and trimming were read from the DNA, whereas the V and J calls and clone size are those reported in that table. This sample gives more than 200,000 clones in total; approximately 80% of them show up just once. Approximately 4% of the sample is taken by the ten largest.

Beyond this particular receptor, the publication reports: How much clinical and demographic metadata was included differed by source and by participant, and the metadata was provided uncurated.

CDR1 and CDR2 are read off the germline V gene (reference sequence) as SGHKS and YYEKEE. Inclusive of the bounding cysteine and phenylalanine, the CDR3 is 12 residues long. The only DNA kept is the CDR3, 36 bases in frame from the first base. The TCR was taken from a man aged 55 to 70 with acute or convalescent COVID-19. The V gene is TRBV5-5 and the J gene is TRBJ1-6; the best D guess is TRBD1, with 6 bases matching. What was sequenced was peripheral blood. The nucleotides read TGTGCCAGCAGCCCGGACAGAAGTGTACGATCCTTT. This translates into CASSPDRSVRSF. The CDR3 plus the reference TRBV5-5 and TRBJ1-6 genes for the other parts give the full variable domain: DAGVTQSPTHLIKTRGQQVTLRCSPISGHKSVSWYQQVLGQGPQFIFQYYEKEERGRGNFPDRFSARQFPNYSSELNVNALLLGDSALYLCASSPDRSVRSFGNGTRLTVT.